A selection of T cell receptor beta chains follows, all from one sample in a study of early stage breast cancer tumors. Sequenced by immunoSEQ multiplex PCR; TCRdb stores in-frame clones only, minus some. The profile shows 65,000 to 75,000 clones, less than 90% of them singletons. The sequencing sample was made of blood. These receptors were taken from a person aged 40 to 49 with breast cancer. The CDR3 runs from the conserved cysteine through the conserved F or W. Each record gives: V gene, D gene, J gene, clone size, CDR3 protein, CDR3 DNA. A D gene is named only where the DNA matches it firmly. Not every row has a clone size; where given, it reads once, few, many or a size class.

TRBV2	-	TRBJ2-1	-	CASSEKTVSEQFF	TGTGCCAGCAGTGAAAAGACAGTCAGTGAGCAGTTCTTC
TRBV6-6	TRBD1	TRBJ1-2	-	CASSPSGQNNYGYTF	TGTGCCAGCAGCCCGTCGGGACAGAATAACTATGGCTACACCTTC
TRBV5-5	-	TRBJ2-5	-	CASSLGYLMQETQYF	TGTGCCAGCAGCTTGGGTTACCTCATGCAGGAGACCCAGTACTTC
TRBV5-6	-	TRBJ2-7	-	CASSPPPDKRREQYF	TGTGCCAGCAGCCCTCCCCCGGACAAGCGACGGGAGCAGTACTTC
TRBV18	-	TRBJ1-2	few	CASSPRDAGRDYGYTF	TGTGCCAGCTCACCCCGGGACGCAGGTCGTGACTATGGCTACACCTTC
TRBV5-1	-	TRBJ1-4	-	CASSSQGNEKLFF	TGCGCCAGCAGTAGTCAGGGCAATGAAAAACTGTTTTTT
TRBV20-1	-	TRBJ1-3	-	CSATEGNTIYF	TGCAGTGCTACAGAGGGAAACACCATATATTTT
TRBV6-1	-	TRBJ2-2	once	CASSESIFTGELFF	TGTGCCAGCAGTGAGTCGATATTCACCGGGGAGCTGTTTTTT
TRBV2	-	TRBJ1-1	-	CASSEALNAYGNTEAFF	TGTGCCAGCAGTGAAGCGCTTAATGCTTACGGGAACACTGAAGCTTTCTTT
TRBV6-5	TRBD1	TRBJ2-7	-	CASSYQGQGYEQYF	TGTGCCAGCAGTTACCAGGGACAGGGCTACGAGCAGTACTTC
TRBV7-3	-	TRBJ2-2	few	CASSFKRAGELFF	TGTGCCAGCAGCTTTAAGAGAGCCGGGGAGCTGTTTTTT
TRBV19	-	TRBJ1-2	-	CAARSQGSLNYGYTF	TGTGCCGCAAGATCCCAAGGTTCTTTAAACTATGGCTACACCTTC
TRBV7-2	-	TRBJ2-7	-	CASSLGRGSMDEQYF	TGTGCCAGCAGCTTAGGGAGGGGCTCTATGGACGAGCAGTACTTC
TRBV18	TRBD1	TRBJ1-1	-	CASSHDRGRLATEAFF	TGTGCCAGCTCACACGACAGGGGGCGGTTGGCCACTGAAGCTTTCTTT
TRBV6-1	-	TRBJ1-2	few	CASSDPALYGYTF	TGTGCCAGCAGTGATCCCGCACTCTATGGCTACACCTTC
TRBV9	-	TRBJ2-1	few	CASSVGGGPASGEQFF	TGTGCCAGCAGCGTAGGGGGGGGGCCGGCTTCAGGTGAGCAGTTCTTC
TRBV29-1	-	TRBJ2-5	few	CSVESGPGETQYF	TGCAGCGTTGAGAGCGGTCCGGGGGAGACCCAGTACTTC
TRBV9	TRBD1	TRBJ1-1	-	CASSVGKTGGAFF	TGTGCCAGCAGCGTTGGAAAAACAGGGGGAGCTTTCTTT
TRBV5-4	-	TRBJ1-1	once	CASSTSIPGRSMNTEAFF	TGTGCCAGCAGCACCTCCATTCCGGGACGCAGTATGAACACTGAAGCTTTCTTT
TRBV5-6	-	TRBJ1-5	-	CASSNVGQPQHF	TGTGCCAGCAGCAACGTTGGTCAGCCCCAGCATTTT
TRBV27	TRBD1	TRBJ2-1	-	CASSFVGQGFRNEQFF	TGTGCCAGCAGTTTCGTGGGACAGGGGTTTAGGAATGAGCAGTTCTTC
TRBV18	TRBD1	TRBJ1-1	few	CASSSTGGQGKYTEAFF	TGTGCCAGCTCATCAACAGGGGGACAGGGGAAATACACTGAAGCTTTCTTT
TRBV6-5	-	TRBJ1-2	-	CASSYRGAGYGYTF	TGTGCCAGCAGTTACAGGGGAGCGGGCTATGGCTACACCTTC
TRBV19	-	TRBJ1-1	-	CASSPLRRQNTEAFF	TGTGCCAGTAGTCCTCTTAGGAGGCAGAACACTGAAGCTTTCTTT
TRBV7-8	-	TRBJ2-7	once	CASSLAGAAYEQYF	TGTGCCAGCAGCTTAGCTGGGGCAGCCTACGAGCAGTACTTC
TRBV6-1	TRBD1	TRBJ2-5	-	CASSADRTGLQETQYF	TGTGCCAGCAGTGCTGATCGGACAGGTTTACAAGAGACCCAGTACTTC
TRBV20-1	-	TRBJ2-3	-	CSARGVGTLF	TGCAGTGCTAGGGGAGTGGGGACTTTGTTT
TRBV28	-	TRBJ2-3	-	CASTVPSDTPGLDTQYF	TGTGCCAGCACCGTCCCCTCGGACACACCGGGGTTAGATACGCAGTATTTT
TRBV18	-	TRBJ1-5	-	CASSPEGLNQPQHF	TGTGCCAGCTCACCAGAGGGCTTAAATCAGCCCCAGCATTTT
TRBV2	TRBD1	TRBJ2-1	-	CASRYRGFNNEQFF	TGTGCCAGCAGGTACAGGGGATTTAACAATGAGCAGTTCTTC
TRBV12-5	TRBD1	TRBJ1-5	-	CASGSNKGQGSNQPQHF	TGTGCTAGTGGTTCCAACAAGGGACAGGGTAGCAATCAGCCCCAGCATTTT
TRBV19	-	TRBJ2-7	-	CASSRTEGLSYEQYF	TGTGCCAGTAGTAGGACAGAGGGACTATCCTACGAGCAGTACTTC
TRBV6-5	TRBD1	TRBJ2-2	-	CASRSQGASGELFF	TGTGCCAGCAGAAGCCAGGGGGCATCCGGGGAGCTGTTTTTT
TRBV6-4	TRBD2	TRBJ2-3	-	CASSVDGLAGDTQYF	TGTGCCAGCAGTGTCGATGGACTAGCGGGAGATACGCAGTATTTT
TRBV2	TRBD1	TRBJ1-6	-	CASRDRERSPLHF	TGTGCCAGCAGGGACAGGGAAAGGTCACCCCTCCACTTT
TRBV5-5	-	TRBJ1-1	-	CASSRTVLNTEAFF	TGTGCCAGCAGCAGGACAGTCTTGAACACTGAAGCTTTCTTT
TRBV6-5	-	TRBJ2-5	-	CASSYLSRMFETQYF	TGTGCCAGCAGTTACTTGAGCCGTATGTTTGAAACCCAGTACTTC
TRBV5-1	TRBD2	TRBJ2-1	-	CASSWGTSGIYNEQFF	TGCGCCAGCAGCTGGGGGACTAGCGGGATATACAATGAGCAGTTCTTC
TRBV14	-	TRBJ2-1	-	CASSQVNRVLTMEAKEQFF	TGTGCCAGCAGCCAAGTTAACCGGGTATTGACCATGGAGGCTAAAGAGCAGTTCTTC
TRBV7-9	TRBD1	TRBJ1-3	-	CASQGQGSTIYF	TGTGCCAGCCAGGGACAGGGGTCCACCATATATTTT
TRBV5-4	-	TRBJ2-3	once	CASSLYPAGDTQYF	TGTGCCAGCAGCTTGTACCCAGCAGGAGATACGCAGTATTTT
TRBV4-1	TRBD1	TRBJ1-1	-	CASSQGPGGSQLSNTEAFF	TGCGCCAGCAGCCAAGGGCCAGGGGGGTCTCAGCTTTCGAACACTGAAGCTTTCTTT
TRBV29-1	TRBD1	TRBJ2-2	-	CSAPDRITGELFF	TGCAGCGCCCCGGACAGGATCACCGGGGAGCTGTTTTTT
TRBV28	-	TRBJ1-4	-	CASRRTANEKLFF	TGTGCCAGCAGAAGGACGGCTAATGAAAAACTGTTTTTT